This entry features one T cell receptor (beta chain) sequence. No antigen is known for it. The sample belongs to a study of T cell repertoires in cytomegalovirus infection. In the study overall: As its CMV epitopes, the study selected recently identified HLA-C-restricted and well-studied HLA-B-restricted targets. Indicated by public TCR beta signatures were CMV infection and matching HLA type. Regarding the study as a whole: Totalled public TCR beta family frequency picked out people who carried CMV plus the relevant HLA. CMV-specific TCR beta clonotypes restricted by HLA-C dominated the ex vivo response.

TCRdb reanalysed the reads using MiXCR and keeps one entry per CDR3 protein. The repertoire consists of 310,000 or so distinct CDR3 sequences, with approximately 25% occurring once and the leading ten covering 10% to 15%. Sequencing was performed on cultured PBMCs, taken from culture after CMV antigen stimulation. The TCR comes from a human donor in good health (CMV status not recorded). Some clones in this sample may be carry-over from other donors' samples.

CDR3: CASSSSGRREQFF. The CDR3, as DNA: TGCGCCAGCAGCTCCAGCGGGAGGAGGGAGCAGTTCTTC. V is TRBV4-1 and J is TRBJ2-1, with 9 bases identical to TRBD2. Germline-derived CDR1 and CDR2 are MGHRA and YSYEKL. The CDR3 has 13 amino acids. V lost 5 bases and J lost 10; bases outside the gene matches: 6.